The present T cell receptor beta chain was sequenced within a study of graft-versus-host responses after intestinal transplantation. On the study more broadly: Every recipient underwent anti-thymocyte globulin induction, then tacrolimus and steroids for roughly three years.

Findings of the study overall: Individuals who had graft-donor T cell macrochimerism had allografts that showed high graft-versus-host to host-versus-graft clonal ratios. Among circulating GvH clones, peak levels were associated with early post-transplant declines in HvG clones.

In regard to this clone: Its antigen is as yet unknown.

Measured with immunoSEQ multiplex PCR; TCRdb has only the in-frame clones, and not every one. There are 95,000 to 150,000 clones in the sample; approximately 95% occur only once, and more than 0.1% lies in the top ten. The TCR was taken from a human donor who received an intestinal transplant. Specimen: unstimulated CD4+ T cells sorted from spleen or lymph node cells, collected before intestinal transplant.

CDR3 residues: CASSFASGVSSYNEQFF. The CDR3 nucleotides are TGCGCCAGCAGCTTCGCTAGCGGAGTCAGCTCCTACAATGAGCAGTTCTTC. The rearrangement links TRBV5-1 to TRBJ2-1; TRBD2 aligns across 7 bases. V dropped 2 bases and J dropped 0; count of bases not matched to a gene: 8. This CDR3 is built from 17 residues. Germline CDR1 is SGHRS and CDR2 is YFSETQ.